Presented here are 32 T cell receptor beta chains from one specimen sequenced in a study of blood T cell repertoires in COVID-19. Sequencing was performed with immunoSEQ multiplex PCR; in TCRdb, only in-frame clones are kept and a portion is missing. The sample shows roughly 170,000 clones, approximately 90% of them seen only once. The source material was peripheral blood. The source is a woman in her 70s with COVID-19, enrolled during active disease.

The chain couples TRBV19 to TRBJ2-5, with 7 bases identical to TRBD2. The CDR3 is 17 amino acids. Germline CDR1 and CDR2: LNHDA and SQIVND (reference sequence). The junction had 18 bases not matched to a gene; V was cut back by 6 bases and J by 5 bases. CDR3 residues: CASSKNRRGGGEETQYF. DNA of the CDR3: TGTGCCAGTAGCAAAAATCGACGTGGGGGAGGGGAGGAGACCCAGTACTTC.

The CDR3 nucleotides read TGTGCCAGCAGCCAGAACAGTGGTGAAAAACTGTTTTTT. As protein: CASSQNSGEKLFF. This chain connects TRBV7-2 to TRBJ1-4; D gene uncertain. The V end was cut by 5 bases, the J end by 7 bases, with 11 bases between. Germline CDR1 and CDR2: SGHTA and FQGNSA. This CDR3 has 13 amino acids. Full variable domain (outside the CDR3, taken from reference TRBV7-2 and TRBJ1-4): GAGVSQSPSNKVTEKGKDVELRCDPISGHTALYWYRQSLGQGLEFLIYFQGNSAPDKSGLPSDRFSAERTGGSVSTLTIQRTQQEDSAVYLCASSQNSGEKLFFGSGTQLSVL.

This clone occurred once. The chain recombines TRBV7-9 with TRBJ2-1; a weak D match, TRBD2 (5 bases). V was shortened by 5 bases and J by 3 bases, with 11 bases between the two germline ends. The CDR3 runs 14 residues. Germline CDR1 and CDR2: SEHNR and FQNEAQ (reference sequence). CDR3 in DNA: TGTGCCAGCAGCCAAGGAGGAGGCTACAATGAGCAGTTCTTC. Residues: CASSQGGGYNEQFF.

The chain is built from TRBV3-1 (or the pseudogene TRBV3-2) and TRBJ2-7; 8 bases align to TRBD2. Trimming cost V 4 bases and J 3 bases; bases outside gene matches: 5. Looked up from germline, CDR1 is LGHDT and CDR2 is YNNKEL (reference sequence). The CDR3 sequence is 14 residues long. In nucleotides, the CDR3 is TGTGCCAGCAGCCGCGGGAGCGGGAGCTACGAGCAGTACTTC. It encodes CASSRGSGSYEQYF.

The CDR3 sequence is CASSPSTGLQNSPLHF. CDR3 sequence (DNA): TGTGCCAGCTCACCGTCCACAGGGCTACAGAATTCACCCCTCCACTTT. The V call is TRBV18, the J call TRBJ1-6, with D maybe TRBD1 (6 bases). The CDR3 spans 16 residues. The V end lost 3 bases, the J end lost 7 bases, and 16 bases lay between the germline ends. The germline V gene has CDR1 KGHSH and CDR2 LQKENI.

The chain carries TRBV9 and TRBJ2-3, with unresolved D. CDR3 size: 13 residues. Germline values: CDR1 SGDLS, CDR2 YYNGEE. V was trimmed by 0 bases and J by 6 bases, leaving 8 bases between them. Written as DNA, the CDR3 is TGTGCCAGCAGCGTAGCGATAGCCGATACGCAGTATTTT. The encoded protein is CASSVAIADTQYF.

This clone showed up just once. J is TRBJ2-1 and V is TRBV11-3, with 7 bases matching TRBD2. The CDR3 covers 12 residues. Germline V gene data show CDR1 as SGHNT and CDR2 as YENEEA. Germline trimming cut 5 bases from V and 10 bases from J; bases unmatched to any gene: 5. The CDR3 region has the DNA TGTGCCAGCAGCCTAAGCGGGACCGAGCAGTTCTTC. This sequence encodes CASSLSGTEQFF. Combining the CDR3 with reference TRBV11-3 and TRBJ2-1 gives the whole variable domain EAGVVQSPRYKIIEKKQPVAFWCNPISGHNTLYWYLQNLGQGPELLIRYENEEAVDDSQLPKDRFSAERLKGVDSTLKIQPAELGDSAVYLCASSLSGTEQFFGPGTRLTVL.

The genes are TRBV7-2 and TRBJ2-7, with D maybe TRBD1 (5 bases). Trimming removed 2 bases from V and 5 bases from J, with 16 bases in between. Germline CDR1 reads SGHTA; CDR2 reads FQGNSA. CDR3 length: 15 residues. Here the CDR3 DNA reads TGTGCCAGCAGCTTAAGGGCAGGGTTCGACGACGAGCAGTACTTC. Translating it yields CASSLRAGFDDEQYF. Using reference TRBV7-2 and TRBJ2-7 for the parts outside the CDR3, the full variable domain is GAGVSQSPSNKVTEKGKDVELRCDPISGHTALYWYRQSLGQGLEFLIYFQGNSAPDKSGLPSDRFSAERTGGSVSTLTIQRTQQEDSAVYLCASSLRAGFDDEQYFGPGTRLTVT.

The V call is TRBV14, the J call TRBJ1-2, with D possibly TRBD1 on 6 matching bases. V was shortened by 6 bases and J by 6 bases, with 17 bases between the two germline ends. The CDR3 contains 14 residues. Germline CDR1 and CDR2: SGHDN and FVKESK. The CDR3 bases are TGTGCCAGCAGACCGAAACCGCAGGGGAATGGCTACACCTTC. Amino acids: CASRPKPQGNGYTF.

The chain employs TRBV19 and TRBJ2-1; 8 nucleotides align to TRBD2. The CDR3 sequence is 15 residues long. The J segment lost 4 bases and the V segment lost 5 bases, leaving 7 bases of the junction unmatched. Germline lookup yields CDR1 LNHDA and CDR2 SQIVND (reference sequence). CDR3 in amino acids: CASSALAGDYNEQFF. CDR3 DNA: TGTGCCAGTAGTGCGCTAGCGGGTGATTACAATGAGCAGTTCTTC.

This clone was observed a handful of times. The chain is built from TRBV5-1 and TRBJ2-1, with D possibly being TRBD1 (6 bases). The length of the CDR3 is 14 residues. Germline lookup yields CDR1 SGHRS and CDR2 YFSETQ. Trimming took 2 bases from V and 6 from J, leaving 12 bases between them. The CDR3 region has the DNA TGCGCCAGCAGCTTAAGAACAGGGTTCAATGAGCAGTTCTTC. This translates into CASSLRTGFNEQFF.

This clone was recorded once. The chain combines TRBV3-1 (or the pseudogene TRBV3-2) with TRBJ2-1, with TRBD2 as a possible D gene (5 bases). CDR3 length: 15 amino acids. V was clipped by 1 base and J by 0 bases, with 7 bases between them. Germline CDR1 reads LGHDT; CDR2 reads YNNKEL (reference sequence). CDR3 nucleotides: TGTGCCAGCAGCCAAGGGAGGAGCTCCTACAATGAGCAGTTCTTC. Translated, it gives CASSQGRSSYNEQFF.

The chain joins TRBV5-6 to TRBJ2-7; 8 bases agree with TRBD1. The CDR3 length is 16 residues. V was pared by 4 bases and J by 4 bases, with 13 bases of the junction left unmatched. CDR1 is SGHDT and CDR2 is YYEEEE in the germline V gene. The CDR3 is CASSLPLTGDLYEQYF. The CDR3 DNA follows: TGTGCCAGCAGCCTCCCCTTGACAGGGGACTTATACGAGCAGTACTTC.

This chain uses TRBV19 with TRBJ2-1, with D uncertain. Trimming removed 6 bases from V and 0 bases from J, with 15 bases in between. CDR1 and CDR2 from the germline V gene are LNHDA and SQIVND (reference sequence). This CDR3 spans 16 amino acids. CDR3 bases: TGTGCCAGTAGGCACCGGTCTGGGCTCTCCTACAATGAGCAGTTCTTC. This translates into CASRHRSGLSYNEQFF.

This chain connects TRBV18 to TRBJ2-2, with TRBD2 matching over 7 bases. Germline values: CDR1 KGHSH, CDR2 LQKENI. V lost 3 bases, J lost 4 bases, and 14 bases stayed unmatched. The CDR3 totals 18 residues. The CDR3 protein is CASSPARGRGSFTGELFF. In DNA form, the CDR3 reads TGTGCCAGCTCACCGGCGAGGGGACGCGGGAGTTTCACCGGGGAGCTGTTTTTT.

The chain couples TRBV19 to TRBJ1-4; 9 bases are a match to TRBD1. The V gene's germline CDR1 is LNHDA and CDR2 SQIVND (reference sequence). This CDR3 contains 16 residues. After removal of 1 base from V and 7 bases from J, the junction contained 7 bases not matched to a gene. The CDR3 DNA sequence: TGTGCCAGTAGTATAGCCCCAGGACAGGGGACTGAAAAACTGTTTTTT. Residues: CASSIAPGQGTEKLFF.

The genes are TRBV12-5 and TRBJ2-7, with 8 positions matching TRBD2. The germline gives CDR1 LGHNT, CDR2 FRNRAP. The junction had 11 bases not matched to a gene; V was cut back by 5 bases and J by 5 bases. CDR3 length: 15 residues. The CDR3 DNA reads TGTGCTAGTGGTCAAAGCGGGGGACTAGTTGACGAGCAGTACTTC. Its translation is CASGQSGGLVDEQYF.

The chain links TRBV4-1 to TRBJ2-1; TRBD2 matches at 10 bases. J lost 7 bases, V lost 0 bases, and 15 bases had no gene match. This CDR3 comprises 19 residues. The germline V gene has CDR1 MGHRA and CDR2 YSYEKL. In DNA, the CDR3 is TGCGCCAGCAGCCAAGATCCCCGTGGACTAGCGGAAAGGACGAATGAGCAGTTCTTC. It yields the protein CASSQDPRGLAERTNEQFF.

V gene TRBV3-1 (or the pseudogene TRBV3-2) combines with J gene TRBJ1-5; TRBD1 agrees at 8 bases. CDR3 length: 16 amino acids. CDR1 is LGHDT and CDR2 is YNNKEL in the germline V gene (reference sequence). V shed 4 bases and J 2 bases; nucleotides not matched to a gene: 7. The CDR3 bases are TGTGCCAGCAGCCCCACAGGGGGGAAGGGCAATCAGCCCCAGCATTTT. It specifies CASSPTGGKGNQPQHF.

CDR3 in DNA: TGTGCCAGCACGATCGAGGGGGGGGGCGGGGAGCTGTTTTTT. Translated, it gives CASTIEGGGGELFF. V usage is TRBV2 and J usage is TRBJ2-2, with D maybe TRBD2 (7 bases). V shed 7 bases and J shed 7 bases, with 16 bases lying between them. Germline lookup yields CDR1 SNHLY and CDR2 FYNNEI. This CDR3 has 14 residues. Filled out from reference TRBV2 and TRBJ2-2, the complete variable domain reads EPEVTQTPSHQVTQMGQEVILRCVPISNHLYFYWYRQILGQKVEFLVSFYNNEISEKSEIFDDQFSVERPDGSNFTLKIRSTKLEDSAMYFCASTIEGGGGELFFGEGSRLTVL.

The CDR3 DNA reads as TGTGCCACCAGCAGAAGCAGGGCGCTCTACGAGCAGTACTTC. Amino acids: CATSRSRALYEQYF. V is TRBV15 and J is TRBJ2-7; possible D gene TRBD1, 5 bases. The CDR3 length is 14 residues. In germline, CDR1 is LNHNV, CDR2 YYDKDF (reference sequence). V was clipped by 2 bases and J by 3 bases, with 11 bases between them.

This chain uses TRBV4-2 with TRBJ2-5, with D perhaps matching TRBD2 (6 bases). Trimming left V 1 base short and J 5 bases short, with 8 bases between. Germline V gene sequence: CDR1 LGHNA, CDR2 YNFKEQ. The CDR3 totals 13 residues. CDR3: CASSQAGDETQYF. As DNA, the CDR3 is TGTGCCAGCAGCCAAGCGGGAGATGAGACCCAGTACTTC.

The chain recombines TRBV19 with TRBJ1-2, with 9 bases fitting TRBD1. V lost 5 bases to trimming and J lost 5 bases; unmatched junction nucleotides: 6. There are 14 residues in the CDR3. The germline gives CDR1 LNHDA, CDR2 SQIVND (reference sequence). The CDR3 coding sequence is TGTGCCAGTAGTGTGGGACAGGGAATATATGGCTACACCTTC. Translating gives CASSVGQGIYGYTF.

This clone was seen a few times. V is TRBV3-1 (or the pseudogene TRBV3-2) and J is TRBJ2-2; D is unclear. V lost 4 bases, J lost 1 base, and 13 bases lay in between. The CDR3 covers 16 residues. Germline V gene data show CDR1 as LGHDT and CDR2 as YNNKEL (reference sequence). This CDR3 reads CASSRRTSWNTGELFF. The CDR3 coding sequence is TGTGCCAGCAGCCGCCGCACTTCTTGGAACACCGGGGAGCTGTTTTTT.

The V call is TRBV7-9, the J call TRBJ2-5; 12 nucleotides line up with TRBD2. V shed 6 bases and J 2 bases; nucleotides not matched to a gene: 4. The CDR3 is 15 residues long. Per the germline V gene, CDR1 is SEHNR and CDR2 is FQNEAQ (reference sequence). CDR3 coding DNA: TGTGCCAGCAGTCCTAGCGGGAGGGTACAAGAGACCCAGTACTTC. The encoded protein is CASSPSGRVQETQYF.

The chain couples TRBV28 to TRBJ2-3; 12 bases line up with TRBD2. Germline CDR1 and CDR2: MDHEN and SYDVKM. With V trimmed by 4 bases and J by 2 bases, 4 bases remained unmatched. This CDR3 has 16 residues. The CDR3 sequence is CASSSRTSGVTDTQYF. CDR3 sequence (DNA): TGTGCCAGCAGTTCCCGGACTAGCGGGGTCACAGATACGCAGTATTTT.

The chain employs TRBV6-5 and TRBJ2-7; tentative D call: TRBD1 (6 bases). Trimming removed 8 bases at V and 5 bases at J, with 16 bases between. The CDR3 has 13 residues. CDR1 is MNHEY and CDR2 is SVGAGI in the germline V gene. The CDR3 DNA reads as TGTGCCAGCGTATCCCACAGGGCCAACGAGCAGTACTTC. Its translation is CASVSHRANEQYF.

The chain combines TRBV3-1 (or the pseudogene TRBV3-2) with TRBJ2-7; 11 bases line up with TRBD2. Trimming removed 0 bases from V and 7 bases from J; junction bases left unmatched: 5. The CDR3 runs 15 residues. From germline, CDR1 is LGHDT and CDR2 YNNKEL (reference sequence). This chain's CDR3 is CASSQDTSGSKEQYF. The CDR3 nucleotides read TGTGCCAGCAGCCAAGATACTAGCGGGAGTAAGGAGCAGTACTTC.

The rearrangement links TRBV10-3 to TRBJ2-1, with no clear D. This CDR3 is 15 amino acids long. CDR1 and CDR2 from the germline V gene are ENHRY and SYGVKD. V was pared by 0 bases and J by 5 bases, with 11 bases between. In nucleotides, the CDR3 is TGTGCCATCAGTGAGTCCACGGTCCGGGACAATGAGCAGTTCTTC. It encodes CAISESTVRDNEQFF.

The J gene is TRBJ2-3, the V gene TRBV10-3; 9 bases match TRBD2. From germline, CDR1 is ENHRY and CDR2 SYGVKD. The CDR3 sequence is 15 residues long. Trimming cost V 3 bases and J 3 bases; bases outside gene matches: 4. Here the CDR3 DNA reads TGTGCCATCAGTGACCGAGCGGGAGGTACAGATACGCAGTATTTT. Translated: CAISDRAGGTDTQYF.

The chain couples TRBV2 to TRBJ2-2; 8 bases agree with TRBD1. V lost 7 bases, J lost 5 bases, and 9 bases stayed unmatched. There are 15 residues in the CDR3. CDR1 and CDR2 from the germline V gene are SNHLY and FYNNEI. CDR3 protein: CASKKGQVFTGELFF. The DNA for the CDR3 is TGTGCCAGCAAAAAGGGACAGGTATTTACCGGGGAGCTGTTTTTT. Together with reference TRBV2 and TRBJ2-2, the CDR3 gives the full variable domain: EPEVTQTPSHQVTQMGQEVILRCVPISNHLYFYWYRQILGQKVEFLVSFYNNEISEKSEIFDDQFSVERPDGSNFTLKIRSTKLEDSAMYFCASKKGQVFTGELFFGEGSRLTVL.

The chain employs TRBV2 and TRBJ2-3, with D uncertain. The CDR3 is 15 residues long. Germline loops: CDR1 SNHLY, CDR2 FYNNEI. Trimming removed 7 bases from V and 0 bases from J, with 14 bases in between. In nucleotides, the CDR3 is TGTGCCAGCATGTTCTCACAGACGAGCACAGATACGCAGTATTTT. This codes for CASMFSQTSTDTQYF.